The entry that follows covers one TCR beta chain sequence. The antigen this receptor binds is unknown. No base-level quality is on record; no much larger clone is a single base apart. V and J are trimmed by 3 bases and 9 bases, and the gene matches miss 4 bases of the junction. CDR3 length: 13 amino acids, cysteine to phenylalanine. The kept DNA is CDR3 alone, 39 bases in frame from the first base. The germline V gene (reference sequence) specifies DFQATT as CDR1 and SNEGSKA as CDR2. Library generation was performed with RT-PCR. Data came from a NextSeq 550. TCRdb itself trimmed the public reads at Q25 with fastp, ran MiXCR and retained productive beta chains. Each entry is one CDR3 protein sequence, shown with its most common DNA and genes. This sample gives 150,000 to 200,000 distinct CDR3 sequences in total; about 30% of them show up just once. The ten largest clonotypes hold under 3.5% of the sample.

This sample was included in a study of patients and donors after allogeneic stem cell transplantation (dated by TCRdb to between 2020 and 2021). The sample was blood, either unsorted or a sorted T cell fraction (not recorded which). This TCR derives from a human donor who was either an allogeneic HSCT recipient or a stem cell or donor lymphocyte infusion donor (not recorded which). It is not recorded whose cells these are; they may come from a transplant donor. The V and J segments used are TRBV20-1 and TRBJ1-6; TRBD1 agrees with 8 junctional bases. In nucleotides, the sequence is TGCAGTGCTAGGGTGGGACAGGTTTCACCCCTCCACTTT. This encodes CSARVGQVSPLHF.